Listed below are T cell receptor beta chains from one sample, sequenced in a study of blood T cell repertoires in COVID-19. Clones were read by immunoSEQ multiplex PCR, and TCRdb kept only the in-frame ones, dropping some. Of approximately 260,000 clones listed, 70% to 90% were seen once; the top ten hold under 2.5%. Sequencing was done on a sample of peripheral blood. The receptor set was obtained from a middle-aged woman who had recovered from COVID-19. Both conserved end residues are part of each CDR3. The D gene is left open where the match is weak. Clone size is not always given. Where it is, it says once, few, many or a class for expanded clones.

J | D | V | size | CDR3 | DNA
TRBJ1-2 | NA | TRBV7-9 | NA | CASSRDEGDGYTF | TGTGCCAGCAGCCGCGACGAAGGGGATGGCTACACCTTC
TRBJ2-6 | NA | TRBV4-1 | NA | CASSQYGGLQSAGANVLTF | TGCGCCAGCAGCCAATATGGGGGACTCCAGTCCGCTGGGGCCAACGTCCTGACTTTC
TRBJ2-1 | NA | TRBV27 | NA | CASSNGGLNNEQFF | TGTGCCAGCAGTAACGGGGGGCTGAACAATGAGCAGTTCTTC
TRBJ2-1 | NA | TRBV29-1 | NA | CSVGQRNEQFF | TGCAGCGTTGGTCAGAGGAATGAGCAGTTCTTC
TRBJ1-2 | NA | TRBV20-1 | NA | CSASLSGRSYGYTF | TGCAGTGCTAGTCTATCGGGTCGTAGCTATGGCTACACCTTC
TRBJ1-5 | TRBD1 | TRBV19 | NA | CASSTGTGGNSNQPQHF | TGTGCCAGTAGTACCGGGACAGGGGGAAATAGCAATCAGCCCCAGCATTTT
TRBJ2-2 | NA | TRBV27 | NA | CASSLSSTGELFF | TGTGCCAGCAGTTTATCTAGCACCGGGGAGCTGTTTTTT
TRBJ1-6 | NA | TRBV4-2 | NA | CASSQDRVEAHYNSPLHF | TGTGCCAGCAGCCAAGATCGTGTTGAGGCACACTATAATTCACCCCTCCACTTT
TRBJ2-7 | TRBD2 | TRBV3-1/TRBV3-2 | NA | CAERLPGGPSYEQYF | TGTGCCGAAAGGCTCCCGGGAGGGCCCTCCTACGAGCAGTACTTC
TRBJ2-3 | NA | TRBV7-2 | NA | CASSLVAGPPDTQYF | TGTGCCAGCAGCTTAGTGGCAGGGCCCCCAGATACGCAGTATTTT
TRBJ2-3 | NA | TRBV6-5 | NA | CASSLTGSDTQYF | TGTGCCAGCAGTTTAACAGGGTCAGATACGCAGTATTTT
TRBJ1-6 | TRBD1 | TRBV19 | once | CASSISGQGGSPLHF | TGTGCCAGTAGTATCTCGGGACAGGGGGGCTCACCCCTCCACTTT
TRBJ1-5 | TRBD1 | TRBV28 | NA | CASSLGDSSYSNQPQHF | TGTGCCAGCAGTTTGGGGGACAGCTCGTATAGCAATCAGCCCCAGCATTTT
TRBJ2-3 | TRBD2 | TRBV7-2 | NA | CASSFLLAGATDTQYF | TGTGCCAGCAGCTTCCTTCTAGCGGGGGCCACAGATACGCAGTATTTT
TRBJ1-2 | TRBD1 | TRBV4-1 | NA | CASSQDLDRGMYGYTF | TGCGCCAGCAGCCAAGATCTGGACAGGGGGATGTATGGCTACACCTTC
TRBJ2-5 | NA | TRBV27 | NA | CASSLGVIGGQETQYF | TGTGCCAGCAGTTTAGGGGTGATTGGAGGTCAGGAGACCCAGTACTTC
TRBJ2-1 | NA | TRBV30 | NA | CAGTGLLRWEQFF | TGTGCCGGAACGGGACTCCTACGGTGGGAGCAGTTCTTC
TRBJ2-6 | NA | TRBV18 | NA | CASSPVSGANVLTF | TGTGCCAGCTCCCCCGTCTCTGGGGCCAACGTCCTGACTTTC
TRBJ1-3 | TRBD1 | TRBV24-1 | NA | CATSDTRTGGNTIYF | TGTGCCACCAGTGATACGCGGACAGGCGGAAACACCATATATTTT
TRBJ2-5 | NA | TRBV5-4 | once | CASSVPGSRETQYF | TGTGCCAGCAGCGTTCCGGGGTCTCGAGAGACCCAGTACTTC
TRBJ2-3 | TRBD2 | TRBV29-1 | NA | CSVRGVVTDTQYF | TGCAGCGTTCGGGGGGTAGTGACAGATACGCAGTATTTT
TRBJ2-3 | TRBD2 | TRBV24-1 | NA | CATSDRAGEGTDTQYF | TGTGCCACCAGTGATCGGGCGGGAGAGGGAACAGATACGCAGTATTTT
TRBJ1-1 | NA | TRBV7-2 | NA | CASSLVRGNTEAFF | TGTGCCAGCAGCTTAGTACGGGGGAACACTGAAGCTTTCTTT
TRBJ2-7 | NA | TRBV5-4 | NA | CASSLKRGIIYEQYF | TGTGCCAGCAGCTTAAAAAGAGGCATTATCTACGAGCAGTACTTC
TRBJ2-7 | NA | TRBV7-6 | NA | CASSLVAQGYEQYF | TGTGCCAGCAGCTTAGTTGCTCAGGGCTACGAGCAGTACTTC
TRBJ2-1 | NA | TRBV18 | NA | CASSPNHSSGEQFF | TGTGCCAGCTCACCAAACCACAGTTCGGGAGAGCAGTTCTTC
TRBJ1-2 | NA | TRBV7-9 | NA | CASSLSVGRGYGYTF | TGTGCCAGCAGCTTAAGTGTTGGCAGGGGCTATGGCTACACCTTC
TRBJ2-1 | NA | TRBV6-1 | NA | CASSRTDPYNEQFF | TGTGCCAGTTCAAGGACAGACCCCTACAATGAGCAGTTCTTC
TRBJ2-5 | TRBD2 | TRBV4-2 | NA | CASSQHGRTSGQETQYF | TGTGCCAGCAGCCAACACGGCAGGACTAGCGGCCAAGAGACCCAGTACTTC
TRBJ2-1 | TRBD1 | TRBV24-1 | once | CASSGQGAGVPYNEQFF | TGTGCCTCATCGGGTCAGGGGGCCGGAGTCCCCTACAATGAGCAGTTCTTC